The rows below give T cell receptor beta chains drawn from one sample of a study of blood T cell repertoires in COVID-19. The repertoire was sequenced with immunoSEQ multiplex PCR; TCRdb's copy has only in-frame clones and lacks some. The sample shows around 270,000 clones, more than 85% of them seen only once. The sequencing input was peripheral blood. The origin of the receptors is a young adult with COVID-19, enrolled during active disease. Each CDR3 is given with its conserved first and last residue. Each record gives: CDR3 length, J gene, V gene, CDR3 protein.

>18|TRBJ1-3|TRBV5-1
CASSPRDSRLGSGNTIYF
>13|TRBJ1-2|TRBV7-8
CASSPTQGSGYTF
>12|TRBJ2-4|TRBV30
CAWSLAKNIQYF
>13|TRBJ2-3|TRBV29-1
CSDVAGVFDTQYF
>15|TRBJ2-5|TRBV10-1
CASSSLTGGGETQYF
>17|TRBJ1-1|TRBV4-3
CASSQVGGLGVGTEAFF
>14|TRBJ1-2|TRBV19
CASSIAKGDYGYTF
>17|TRBJ2-7|TRBV7-9
CASSASPGQGEVYEQYF
>15|TRBJ2-1|TRBV28
CASSLPTGNYNEQFF
>16|TRBJ1-1|TRBV2
CASSDGPNRMSTEAFF
>15|TRBJ1-5|TRBV21-1
CASPSLGQENQPQHF
>13|TRBJ1-2|TRBV3-1/TRBV3-2
CASSRGQAGGYTF
>14|TRBJ1-2|TRBV6-6
CASSYSGEGGGYTF
>15|TRBJ2-1|TRBV2
CASSDTGGEDNEQFF
>16|TRBJ2-4|TRBV28
CASSYDSGLAKNIQYF
>14|TRBJ1-1|TRBV4-1
CASSQLYSYTEAFF
>13|TRBJ2-7|TRBV18
CASQMGGSYEQYF
>17|TRBJ2-1|TRBV30
CAWSDPLTSVDYNEQFF
>13|TRBJ1-1|TRBV2
CASSGDRTTEAFF
>15|TRBJ2-7|TRBV6-5
CASSYGQGLSYEQYF
>14|TRBJ2-7|TRBV5-8
CASSLIGWSYEQYF
>15|TRBJ2-1|TRBV2
CASRMTSGSVNEQFF
>15|TRBJ2-3|TRBV5-1
CASSPGLAGTDTQYF
>12|TRBJ1-2|TRBV29-1
CSVEATGNGYTF
>14|TRBJ2-1|TRBV28
CASSLEGYYNEQFF